The clone carrying this T cell receptor beta chain was seen a few times. This sample was included in a study of T cells after yellow fever vaccination. Study details: With SMART-Seq v4 Ultra Low Input, the fractions containing low cell numbers were prepared.

The CDR3 covers 19 residues. Trimming removed 6 bases from V and 0 bases from J; junction bases left unmatched: 12. TCRdb fed the 5' RACE reads into MiXCR, producing one record per CDR3 protein. The repertoire consists of hundreds of thousands of distinct CDR3 sequences, with roughly 20% occurring once and the leading ten covering 15% to 20%. The clonotype was recovered from a man between 18 and 29 years old who received the YFV17D yellow fever vaccine. The sequencing used PBMCs, collected before the yellow fever booster vaccination. The chain carries TRBV12-3 or TRBV12-4 and TRBJ2-1; 12 bases agree with TRBD2. In DNA, the CDR3 is TGTGCCAGCAGGTCCCTTTGGCTAGCGGGGGGGAGCTCCTACAATGAGCAGTTCTTC. Translated: CASRSLWLAGGSSYNEQFF.